One sample yielded the 12 T cell receptor beta chains listed below, sequenced in a study of response to subunit inactivated influenza vaccine. MiXCR was run by TCRdb on the RT-PCR reads, yielding one entry per CDR3 protein. The data hold just under 550,000 distinct CDR3 sequences, with roughly a quarter observed a single time. These data were also filed under a second study, of T cells expressing NK-cell markers. From that study: Scientists made TCR beta cDNA using 5'RACE template switching with UMIs.

The sequences come from CD4+ T cells sorted from PBMCs, collected about 13 days after vaccination. The receptors here all came from a man in his fifties or sixties who received an inactivated influenza vaccine.

This clonotype was seen more than once but under ten times. The rearrangement links TRBV20-1 to TRBJ2-7; 11 bases align to TRBD2. V dropped 3 bases and J dropped 3; count of bases not matched to a gene: 7. Germline V lookup: CDR1 DFQATT, CDR2 SNEGSKA (reference sequence). The CDR3 is 15 residues long. The CDR3 sequence is CSARDHSGRVYEQYF. In DNA, the CDR3 is TGCAGTGCTAGGGATCATAGCGGGAGGGTCTACGAGCAGTACTTC.

V is TRBV12-3 or TRBV12-4 and J is TRBJ1-3, with a weak D call TRBD1 (6 bases). The germline V and J ends were trimmed by 6 bases and 10 bases, with 22 bases remaining between them. The CDR3 has 15 amino acids. In nucleotides, the CDR3 is TGTGCCAGCAGGGGGACAACCGGAAATCGAGGGACCATATATTTT. The encoded protein is CASRGTTGNRGTIYF.

This clonotype appeared many times. V usage is TRBV12-3 or TRBV12-4 and J usage is TRBJ2-7; D is uncertain. CDR3 length: 12 residues. V lost 1 base and J lost 5, with 6 bases in between. Here the CDR3 reads CASSLGLHEQYF. The CDR3, as DNA: TGTGCCAGCAGTTTAGGTCTACACGAGCAGTACTTC.

V usage is TRBV4-1 and J usage is TRBJ2-5; 9 positions agree with TRBD2. The CDR3 spans 17 residues. V dropped 0 bases and J dropped 7; count of bases not matched to a gene: 12. The germline gives CDR1 MGHRA, CDR2 YSYEKL. DNA for the CDR3: TGCGCCAGCAGCCAAGATGAGGGGGCTAGCGGGATTGGGACCCAGTACTTC. Encoded protein: CASSQDEGASGIGTQYF.

This clonotype was counted at least ten times. The chain employs TRBV3-1 and TRBJ2-1; perhaps D is TRBD1 or TRBD2 (6 bases each). Trimming pared 4 bases from V and 3 bases from J, leaving 16 bases between. CDR1 is LGHDT, CDR2 YNNKEL, per germline (reference sequence). CDR3 length equals 16 residues. The CDR3 protein is CASSRLRGEFYNEQFF. In nucleotides, the CDR3 is TGTGCCAGCAGCCGGCTTAGGGGGGAGTTCTACAATGAGCAGTTCTTC.

This clonotype was picked up many times. The V call is TRBV30, the J call TRBJ2-7; D remains ambiguous. Germline lookup yields CDR1 GTSNPN and CDR2 SVGIG (reference sequence). Trimming cost V 1 base and J 4 bases, with 5 bases left between them. This CDR3 is built from 11 residues. CDR3 sequence reads: CAWSAMYEQYF. The CDR3 DNA reads as TGTGCCTGGAGTGCCATGTACGAGCAGTACTTC.

CDR3 in DNA: TGTGCCAGCAGCCAAGTACCCCGGCAGGGGGCTTTTGGCTACACCTTC. Residues: CASSQVPRQGAFGYTF. V usage is TRBV4-2 and J usage is TRBJ1-2; 8 positions match TRBD1. Germline-derived CDR1 and CDR2 are LGHNA and YNFKEQ. The CDR3 is made up of 16 amino acids. Germline trimming cut 1 base from V and 7 bases from J; bases unmatched to any gene: 11.

In regard to this clonotype: This sequence may be a read error, since a much larger clone differs from it by one base. This chain connects TRBV5-1 to TRBJ2-3, with 10 bases fitting TRBD2. CDR1 is SGHRS, CDR2 YFSETQ, per germline. This CDR3 is built from 18 residues. V trimming: 4 bases; J trimming: 5 bases; junction bases outside the gene matches: 16. The DNA of the CDR3 is TGCGCCAGCAGCACCTTCGGGACTAGCGTTCTACGCAAAGATACGCAGTATTTT. Its translation is CASSTFGTSVLRKDTQYF.

The chain is built from TRBV5-1 and TRBJ1-1; no clear D gene. Deletions cut 0 bases from V and 6 bases from J, with 12 bases between. Germline V gene lookup returns CDR1 SGHRS and CDR2 YFSETQ. This CDR3 contains 14 residues. CDR3 in amino acids: CASSLAGVWAEAFF. The CDR3 coding sequence is TGCGCCAGCAGCTTGGCGGGTGTGTGGGCTGAAGCTTTCTTT.

This clonotype was observed a handful of times. The chain uses TRBV5-1 and TRBJ2-5; 7 nucleotides match TRBD1. CDR1 SGHRS and CDR2 YFSETQ come from the germline V gene. Unmatched junction bases numbered 10, after V lost 3 bases and J lost 2 bases. CDR3 size: 16 residues. CDR3 nucleotides: TGCGCCAGCAGCTGGACGACAGGGCCACTGCAAGAGACCCAGTACTTC. It codes for CASSWTTGPLQETQYF.

The rearrangement links TRBV3-1 to TRBJ2-5; D is undetermined. CDR1 is LGHDT, CDR2 YNNKEL, per germline (reference sequence). The CDR3 is 12 residues long. Trimming left V 8 bases short and J 5 bases short, with 12 bases between. CDR3 in DNA: TGTGCCAGCCGGTCCGCCTCGGAGACCCAGTACTTC. Its protein is CASRSASETQYF.

This clonotype is a singleton in its sample. The rearrangement links TRBV5-1 to TRBJ1-1; TRBD1 aligns across 9 bases. Germline-derived CDR1 and CDR2 are SGHRS and YFSETQ. The CDR3 has 15 amino acids. Trimming at V came to 5 bases and at J to 4 bases, leaving 9 bases not matched to a gene. Here the CDR3 DNA reads TGCGCCAGCAGGGCCCCTGAGACAGGGGGCACTGAAGCTTTCTTT. This translates into CASRAPETGGTEAFF. Full variable domain (outside the CDR3, taken from reference TRBV5-1 and TRBJ1-1): KAGVTQTPRYLIKTRGQQVTLSCSPISGHRSVSWYQQTPGQGLQFLFEYFSETQRNKGNFPGRFSGRQFSNSRSEMNVSTLELGDSALYLCASRAPETGGTEAFFGQGTRLTVV.